The 23 T cell receptor beta chains presented below share a single source sample, sequenced in a study of blood T cell repertoires in COVID-19. Clones were read by immunoSEQ multiplex PCR, and TCRdb kept only the in-frame ones, dropping some. The table records about 240,000 clones, around 86% of them present only once. Sequencing was performed on peripheral blood. The receptor set was obtained from a woman in her sixties with active or convalescent COVID-19.

This chain joins TRBV6-5 and TRBJ1-2; weak D call: TRBD1 (6 bases). Germline V gives CDR1 MNHEY, CDR2 SVGAGI. V dropped 0 bases and J dropped 4 bases, with 12 bases sitting between them. The CDR3 contains 15 residues. The CDR3 here is CASSYSIGGSYGYTF. CDR3 sequence (DNA): TGTGCCAGCAGTTACTCGATAGGGGGTAGCTATGGCTACACCTTC.

The gene calls are TRBV7-2 and TRBJ2-1; D is unresolved. CDR1 is SGHTA and CDR2 is FQGNSA in the germline V gene. The V end lost 1 base, the J end lost 6 bases, and 13 bases lay between the germline ends. The CDR3 is 15 amino acids. As DNA, the CDR3 is TGTGCCAGCAGCTTAGATTTTGCGGCGTTCAATGAGCAGTTCTTC. Residues: CASSLDFAAFNEQFF. The variable domain in full, with the rest retrieved from reference TRBV7-2 and TRBJ2-1, is GAGVSQSPSNKVTEKGKDVELRCDPISGHTALYWYRQSLGQGLEFLIYFQGNSAPDKSGLPSDRFSAERTGGSVSTLTIQRTQQEDSAVYLCASSLDFAAFNEQFFGPGTRLTVL.

This clone was counted only a few times. This chain uses TRBV4-1 with TRBJ2-1; 10 bases are shared with TRBD1. Per germline, CDR1 MGHRA and CDR2 YSYEKL. The CDR3 is 14 residues long. V dropped 4 bases and J dropped 8; count of bases not matched to a gene: 5. The CDR3 is CASSPGQGMDEQFF. CDR3 bases: TGCGCCAGCAGCCCGGGACAGGGGATGGATGAGCAGTTCTTC.

This clone was seen a single time. The chain couples TRBV27 to TRBJ1-5; TRBD1 is a possible D gene (5 bases). Germline lookup yields CDR1 MNHEY and CDR2 SMNVEV (reference sequence). Trimming removed 3 bases from V and 2 bases from J, with 17 bases in between. This CDR3 comprises 17 residues. CDR3 bases: TGTGCCAGCAGTTTTAGGAGGGACCGATTTGGCAATCAGCCCCAGCATTTT. Residues: CASSFRRDRFGNQPQHF.

The chain combines TRBV12-3 or TRBV12-4 with TRBJ1-3; D might be TRBD1 (5 bases). The CDR3 consists of 13 residues. V lost 5 bases, J lost 4 bases, and 9 bases lay in between. CDR3: CASSRQKGNTIYF. The CDR3 nucleotides read TGTGCCAGCAGTCGACAGAAGGGAAACACCATATATTTT.

On this clone itself: Other nucleotide sequences in the sample specify the same CDR3. The chain uses TRBV30 and TRBJ1-2, with D possibly matching TRBD1 (5 bases). The CDR3 spans 12 residues. The germline V gene encodes CDR1 GTSNPN and CDR2 SVGIG (reference sequence). The ends were cut back, 2 bases at V and 4 bases at J, with 8 bases in the middle. This CDR3 reads CAWSRGSYGYTF. CDR3 nucleotides: TGTGCCTGGAGTAGGGGCAGCTATGGCTACACCTTC.

The rearrangement joins TRBV18 to TRBJ1-1, with a possible D match to TRBD1 (5 bases). With 1 base removed from V and 5 bases from J, the gap between germline ends came to 14 bases. The CDR3 is 15 amino acids. Germline V gene lookup returns CDR1 KGHSH and CDR2 LQKENI. CDR3 nucleotide sequence: TGTGCCAGCTCACCACTACCGGGCAGGGTGACTGAAGCTTTCTTT. Translating gives CASSPLPGRVTEAFF.

With respect to this clone: The sample holds other DNA sequences that translate to the same CDR3. This chain links TRBV4-3 with TRBJ1-4, with D possibly being TRBD1 (6 bases). This CDR3 spans 14 amino acids. V lost 1 base and J 7 bases, leaving 10 bases between the germline ends. CDR1 and CDR2 from the germline V gene are LGHNA and YSLEER. The CDR3 DNA reads TGCGCCAGCAGCCAAGGGCAGGGGAGTGAAAAACTGTTTTTT. Translation: CASSQGQGSEKLFF.

V is TRBV9 and J is TRBJ1-1; unclear D gene. This CDR3 has 13 residues. Looked up from germline, CDR1 is SGDLS and CDR2 is YYNGEE. Trimming took off 4 bases at V and 11 bases at J, with 18 bases between the two ends. This CDR3 reads CASSPQWGGGAFF. As DNA, the CDR3 is TGTGCCAGCAGCCCGCAATGGGGAGGAGGTGCTTTCTTT.

This chain uses TRBV7-9 with TRBJ2-1, with 7 bases that match TRBD1. The CDR3 is made up of 13 amino acids. V lost 5 bases to trimming and J lost 7 bases; unmatched junction nucleotides: 5. Germline V gene sequence: CDR1 SEHNR, CDR2 FQNEAQ (reference sequence). The CDR3 nucleotides read TGTGCCAGCAGCGGGGACAGTTCTAATGAGCAGTTCTTC. Translation gives CASSGDSSNEQFF.

V and J are TRBV27 and TRBJ2-2; D might be TRBD2 (6 bases). This CDR3 is 15 amino acids long. Trimming removed 4 bases from V and 2 bases from J, with 11 bases in between. Germline CDR1 is MNHEY and CDR2 is SMNVEV (reference sequence). This chain's CDR3 is CASSYLGGNTGELFF. For the CDR3, the DNA is TGTGCCAGCAGTTACCTCGGGGGTAACACCGGGGAGCTGTTTTTT.

The chain combines TRBV12-3 or TRBV12-4 with TRBJ2-2; D perhaps matches TRBD1 (5 bases). CDR3 size: 13 residues. With 4 bases removed from V and 6 bases from J, the gap between germline ends came to 9 bases. CDR3 DNA sequence: TGTGCCAGCAGTTACAGGCACCCCGGGGAGCTGTTTTTT. This codes for CASSYRHPGELFF.

This clone was seen once. The J gene is TRBJ1-1, the V gene TRBV3-1 (or the pseudogene TRBV3-2); a possible D gene is TRBD1 (6 bases). This CDR3 has 15 residues. The germline V gene has CDR1 LGHDT and CDR2 YNNKEL (reference sequence). The V gene lost 6 bases and the J gene lost 3 bases, with 17 bases spanning the gap. This chain's CDR3 is CASRKQGGSDTEAFF. DNA for the CDR3: TGTGCCAGCAGGAAACAGGGCGGGTCGGACACTGAAGCTTTCTTT.

The V call is TRBV10-2, the J call TRBJ1-2, with 7 bases fitting TRBD1. Per germline, CDR1 WSHSY and CDR2 SAAADI. The CDR3 extends over 13 amino acids. The ends lost 4 bases at V and 2 bases at J; junction bases unmatched: 1. This CDR3 reads CASSAGGNYGYTF. The CDR3 DNA reads as TGCGCCAGCAGTGCAGGGGGGAACTATGGCTACACCTTC.

The J gene is TRBJ1-1, the V gene TRBV18; D gene ambiguous. Trimming stripped 2 bases from V and 11 bases from J, with 12 bases between. This CDR3 has 12 amino acids. Germline values: CDR1 KGHSH, CDR2 LQKENI. The CDR3 sequence: CASSPDHTIAFF. In nucleotides, the CDR3 is TGTGCCAGCTCACCAGATCACACAATTGCTTTCTTT.

V gene TRBV7-2 combines with J gene TRBJ2-7; 9 bases map to TRBD2. V shed 3 bases and J 7 bases; nucleotides not matched to a gene: 13. Per germline, CDR1 SGHTA and CDR2 FQGNSA. The CDR3 is made up of 16 amino acids. The CDR3, as DNA: TGTGCCAGCAGCTTCCCCGCCGGGACTAGCCGTTGGGAGCAGTACTTC. This encodes CASSFPAGTSRWEQYF. The complete variable domain, with remaining parts taken from reference TRBV7-2 and TRBJ2-7, reads GAGVSQSPSNKVTEKGKDVELRCDPISGHTALYWYRQSLGQGLEFLIYFQGNSAPDKSGLPSDRFSAERTGGSVSTLTIQRTQQEDSAVYLCASSFPAGTSRWEQYFGPGTRLTVT.

The CDR3: CASSGSLGLAGGLEQFF. CDR3 bases: TGTGCCAGCAGTGGGAGCCTGGGACTAGCGGGGGGGCTGGAGCAGTTCTTC. This chain uses TRBV6-1 with TRBJ2-1, with 16 bases matching TRBD2. V gave up 4 bases and J gave up 10 bases; unmatched junction bases: 10. This CDR3 is built from 17 residues. Germline assignment: CDR1 MNHNS and CDR2 SASEGT.

The chain couples TRBV2 to TRBJ2-3; 9 nucleotides match TRBD2. Looked up from germline, CDR1 is SNHLY and CDR2 is FYNNEI. The ends lost 1 base at V and 2 bases at J; junction bases unmatched: 10. The CDR3 runs 18 residues. In DNA, the CDR3 is TGTGCCAGCAGTGAAGGACAACTGACTAGCGGACCCACAGATACGCAGTATTTT. This encodes CASSEGQLTSGPTDTQYF.

V gene TRBV7-3 combines with J gene TRBJ1-2, with D perhaps matching TRBD1 (6 bases). Looked up from germline, CDR1 is SGHTA and CDR2 is FQGTGA. This CDR3 comprises 15 residues. Trimming stripped 5 bases from V and 2 bases from J, with 15 bases between. CDR3 residues: CASSPEPGQNYGYTF. CDR3 coding DNA: TGTGCCAGCAGCCCGGAACCGGGACAAAACTATGGCTACACCTTC.

CDR3 sequence (DNA): TGCGCCAGCAGTGCAGGACAGCCCCAGCATTTT. Its protein is CASSAGQPQHF. The chain employs TRBV10-1 and TRBJ1-5; D uncertain. CDR1 WNHNN and CDR2 SYGVQD come from the germline V gene (reference sequence). The CDR3 totals 11 residues. Trimming stripped 4 bases from V and 7 bases from J, with 5 bases between.

V gene TRBV5-1 combines with J gene TRBJ2-3, with D possibly TRBD1 on 6 matching bases. CDR3 length: 19 amino acids. V gave up 0 bases and J gave up 3 bases, with 23 bases separating them. The germline gives CDR1 SGHRS, CDR2 YFSETQ. The CDR3 bases are TGCGCCAGCAGCTTGGGAAGCGTTTGGGGACAAAAACTAACAGATACGCAGTATTTT. It translates to CASSLGSVWGQKLTDTQYF.

This clone came up a few times. In DNA, the CDR3 is TGTGCCAGCTCCCTCGACAGAAGCTCCTATAATTCACCCCTCCACTTT. It translates to CASSLDRSSYNSPLHF. V gene TRBV18 combines with J gene TRBJ1-6; possible D gene TRBD1, 5 bases. Germline V gives CDR1 KGHSH, CDR2 LQKENI. Trimming took 6 bases from V and 0 from J, leaving 12 bases between them. The CDR3 has 16 amino acids.

The chain combines TRBV4-1 with TRBJ1-4, with TRBD1 as a possible D gene (5 bases). Germline V gene data show CDR1 as MGHRA and CDR2 as YSYEKL. The CDR3 length is 15 residues. Trimming stripped 6 bases from V and 7 bases from J, with 18 bases between. This CDR3 is CASRQSGTVVEKLFF. The DNA of the CDR3 is TGCGCCAGCAGGCAGTCCGGGACTGTGGTTGAAAAACTGTTTTTT.